This T cell receptor beta chain emerged from a study of breast tumors, draining lymph nodes, adjacent tissues. About this clonotype: What it recognizes is unknown. At one end, the junction sequence differs from germline, possibly due to a read error.

General study points: The lymph node origin of tumor T cells was framed as consistent with a hypothesis, not demonstrated. Most tumor T cells seemingly derive from lymph node, then expand in tumor.

TCRdb reprocessed the multiplex PCR reads with MiXCR, giving one entry per CDR3 protein. The sample yields 150,000 to 200,000 distinct CDR3 sequences, 30% to 35% seen once. The lymph nodes were axillary draining lymph nodes from breast cancer patients. Sequences were obtained from axillary lymph node tissue. This receptor was identified in a female donor with breast cancer. Some clones in this sample may be carry-over from other donors' samples.

The CDR3 bases are TGTGCCAGCAGTCACTCGAGACAGCCCAATCAGCCCCAGCATTTT. Protein sequence: CASSHSRQPNQPQHF. The chain has TRBV6-5 and TRBJ1-5, with D possibly being TRBD1 (5 bases). Germline lookup yields CDR1 MNHEY and CDR2 SVGAGI. This CDR3 has 15 amino acids.